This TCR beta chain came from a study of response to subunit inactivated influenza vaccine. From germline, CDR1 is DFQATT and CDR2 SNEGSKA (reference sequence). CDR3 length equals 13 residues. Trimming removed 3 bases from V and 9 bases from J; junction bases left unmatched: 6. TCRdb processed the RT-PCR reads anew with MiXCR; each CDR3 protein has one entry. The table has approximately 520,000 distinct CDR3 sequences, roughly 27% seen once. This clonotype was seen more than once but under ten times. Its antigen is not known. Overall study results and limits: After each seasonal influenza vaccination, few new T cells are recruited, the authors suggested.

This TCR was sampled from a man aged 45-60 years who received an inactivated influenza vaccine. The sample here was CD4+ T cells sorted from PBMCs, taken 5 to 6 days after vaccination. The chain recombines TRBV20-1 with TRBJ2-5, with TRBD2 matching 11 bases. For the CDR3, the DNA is TGCAGTGCTAGCCGACAACTAGCGGGAGCCCAGTACTTC. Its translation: CSASRQLAGAQYF.